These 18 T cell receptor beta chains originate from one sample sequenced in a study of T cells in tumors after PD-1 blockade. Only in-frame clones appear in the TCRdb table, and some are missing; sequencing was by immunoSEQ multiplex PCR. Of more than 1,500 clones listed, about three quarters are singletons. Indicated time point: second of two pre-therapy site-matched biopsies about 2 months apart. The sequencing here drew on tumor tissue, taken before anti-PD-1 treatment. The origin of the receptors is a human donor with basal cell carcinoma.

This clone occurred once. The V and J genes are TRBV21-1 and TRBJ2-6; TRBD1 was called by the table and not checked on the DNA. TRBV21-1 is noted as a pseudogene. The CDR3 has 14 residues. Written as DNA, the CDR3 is TGTGCCAGCAGACGTGGGGCGAGGGCCAACGTCCTGACTTTC. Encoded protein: CASRRGARANVLTF.

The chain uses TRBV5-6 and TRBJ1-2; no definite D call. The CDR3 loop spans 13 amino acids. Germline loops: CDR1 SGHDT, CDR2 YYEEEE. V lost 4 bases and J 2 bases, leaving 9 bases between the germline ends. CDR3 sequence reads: CASSRGVNYGYTF. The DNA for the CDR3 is TGTGCCAGCAGCCGGGGAGTCAACTATGGCTACACCTTC.

The CDR3 bases are TGCAGTGCCCATGGAGGGTATGGCTACACCTTC. It translates to CSAHGGYGYTF. The V gene is TRBV20-1, the J gene TRBJ1-2; D unresolved. CDR1 DFQATT and CDR2 SNEGSKA come from the germline V gene (reference sequence). With 6 bases removed from V and 5 bases from J, the gap between germline ends came to 10 bases. The CDR3 length is 11 residues.

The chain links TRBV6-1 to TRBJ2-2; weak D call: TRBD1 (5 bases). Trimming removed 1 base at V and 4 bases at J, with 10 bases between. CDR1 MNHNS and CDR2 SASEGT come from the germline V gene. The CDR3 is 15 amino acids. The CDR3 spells CASSEGAGLTGELFF. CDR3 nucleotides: TGTGCCAGCAGTGAAGGGGCAGGGCTCACCGGGGAGCTGTTTTTT.

This CDR3 is CASSPGGVIYEQYF. In DNA, the CDR3 is TGTGCCAGCTCACCAGGGGGAGTAATCTACGAGCAGTACTTC. The chain couples TRBV18 to TRBJ2-7; either TRBD1 or TRBD2 may supply D (5 bases each). Germline values: CDR1 KGHSH, CDR2 LQKENI. The CDR3 sequence is 14 residues long. Trimming left V 2 bases short and J 3 bases short, with 11 bases between.

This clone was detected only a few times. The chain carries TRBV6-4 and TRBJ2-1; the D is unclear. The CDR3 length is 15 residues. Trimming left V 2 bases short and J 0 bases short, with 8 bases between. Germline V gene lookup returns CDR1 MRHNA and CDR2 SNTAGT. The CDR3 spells CASSDNPGSYNEQFF. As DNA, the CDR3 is TGTGCCAGCAGTGACAACCCAGGCTCCTACAATGAGCAGTTCTTC.

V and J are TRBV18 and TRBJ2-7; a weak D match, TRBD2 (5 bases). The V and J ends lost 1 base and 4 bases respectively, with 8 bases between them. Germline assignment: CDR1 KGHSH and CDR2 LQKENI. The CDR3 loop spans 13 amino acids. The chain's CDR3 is CASSPLAGYEQYF. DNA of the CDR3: TGTGCCAGCTCACCACTTGCGGGTTACGAGCAGTACTTC.

CDR3 region: CASSYGGDTQYF. DNA for the CDR3: TGTGCCAGCAGCTATGGCGGAGATACGCAGTATTTT. The chain joins TRBV7-9 to TRBJ2-3; D is ambiguous. Trimming left V 4 bases short and J 5 bases short, with 7 bases between. The CDR3 length is 12 residues. Germline loops: CDR1 SEHNR, CDR2 FQNEAQ (reference sequence).

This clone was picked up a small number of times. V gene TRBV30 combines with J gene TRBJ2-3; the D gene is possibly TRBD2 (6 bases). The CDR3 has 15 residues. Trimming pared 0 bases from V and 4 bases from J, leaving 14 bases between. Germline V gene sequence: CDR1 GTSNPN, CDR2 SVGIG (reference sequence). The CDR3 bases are TGTGCCTGGAGTGTACCGCGGGGCGGAGCAGATACGCAGTATTTT. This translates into CAWSVPRGGADTQYF.

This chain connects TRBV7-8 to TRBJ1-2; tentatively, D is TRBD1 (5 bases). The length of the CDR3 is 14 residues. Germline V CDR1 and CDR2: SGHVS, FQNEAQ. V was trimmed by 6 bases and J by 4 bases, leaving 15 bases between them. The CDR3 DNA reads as TGTGCCAGCAGTTATACCGGGACTGTCTATGGCTACACCTTC. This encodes CASSYTGTVYGYTF. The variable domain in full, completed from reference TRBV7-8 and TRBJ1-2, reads GAGVSQSPRYKVAKRGQDVALRCDPISGHVSLFWYQQALGQGPEFLTYFQNEAQLDKSGLPSDRFFAERPEGSVSTLKIQRTQQEDSAVYLCASSYTGTVYGYTFGSGTRLTVV.

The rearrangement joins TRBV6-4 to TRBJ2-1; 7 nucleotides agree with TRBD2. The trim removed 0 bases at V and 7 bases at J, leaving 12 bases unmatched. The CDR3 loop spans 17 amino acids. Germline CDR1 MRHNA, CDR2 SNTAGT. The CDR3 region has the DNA TGTGCCAGCAGTGACTCCCCCAGCGGGGAGGTTATAAATGAGCAGTTCTTC. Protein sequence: CASSDSPSGEVINEQFF.

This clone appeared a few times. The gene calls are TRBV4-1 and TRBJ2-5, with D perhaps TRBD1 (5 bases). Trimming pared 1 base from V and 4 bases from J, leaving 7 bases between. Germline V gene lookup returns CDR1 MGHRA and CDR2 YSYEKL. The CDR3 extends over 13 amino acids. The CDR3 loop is CASSQVGVETQYF. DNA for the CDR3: TGCGCCAGCAGCCAAGTAGGGGTAGAGACCCAGTACTTC.

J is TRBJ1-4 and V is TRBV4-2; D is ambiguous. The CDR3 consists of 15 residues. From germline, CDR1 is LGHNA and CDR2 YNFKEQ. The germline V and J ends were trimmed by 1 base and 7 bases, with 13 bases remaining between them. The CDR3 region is CASSQAEGEAEKLFF. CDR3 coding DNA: TGTGCCAGCAGCCAAGCGGAGGGCGAGGCTGAAAAACTGTTTTTT.

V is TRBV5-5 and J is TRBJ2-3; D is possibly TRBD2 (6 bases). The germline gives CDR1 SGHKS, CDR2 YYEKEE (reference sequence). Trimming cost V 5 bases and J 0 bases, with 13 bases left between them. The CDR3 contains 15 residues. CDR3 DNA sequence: TGTGCCAGCAGTCGGGACTCTTCTAGCACAGATACGCAGTATTTT. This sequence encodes CASSRDSSSTDTQYF.

CDR3 sequence reads: CASSRDRTDTQYF. The CDR3 DNA reads TGTGCCAGCAGTCGGGACAGGACAGATACGCAGTATTTT. The V and J genes are TRBV6-4 and TRBJ2-3, with 8 bases fitting TRBD1. CDR3 length equals 13 residues. V dropped 5 bases and J dropped 3; count of bases not matched to a gene: 1. Germline loops: CDR1 MRHNA, CDR2 SNTAGT.

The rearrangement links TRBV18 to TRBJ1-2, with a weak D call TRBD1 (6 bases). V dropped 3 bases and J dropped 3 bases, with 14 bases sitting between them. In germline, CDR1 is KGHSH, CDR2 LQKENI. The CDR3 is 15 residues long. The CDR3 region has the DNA TGTGCCAGCTCACCCGACAGGACCCCTTACTATGGCTACACCTTC. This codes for CASSPDRTPYYGYTF.

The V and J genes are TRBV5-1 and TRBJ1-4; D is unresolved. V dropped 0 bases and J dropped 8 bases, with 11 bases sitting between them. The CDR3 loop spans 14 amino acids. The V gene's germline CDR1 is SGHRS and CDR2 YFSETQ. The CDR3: CASSLDRTYEKLFF. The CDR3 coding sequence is TGCGCCAGCAGCTTGGACAGAACCTACGAAAAACTGTTTTTT. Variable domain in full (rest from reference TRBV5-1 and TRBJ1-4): KAGVTQTPRYLIKTRGQQVTLSCSPISGHRSVSWYQQTPGQGLQFLFEYFSETQRNKGNFPGRFSGRQFSNSRSEMNVSTLELGDSALYLCASSLDRTYEKLFFGSGTQLSVL.

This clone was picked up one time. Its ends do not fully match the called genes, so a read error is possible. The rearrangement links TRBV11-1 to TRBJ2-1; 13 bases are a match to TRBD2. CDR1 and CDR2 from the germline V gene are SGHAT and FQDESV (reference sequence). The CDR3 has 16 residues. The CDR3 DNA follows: TGTGCCAGCAGCTTCAGACTAGCGGGGGGCTACCATGAGCAGTTCTTC. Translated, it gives CASSFRLAGGYHEQFF.